These 3 T cell receptor beta chains were all obtained from the same sample, sequenced in a study of Ad26.COV2.S vaccination and SARS-CoV-2 variants. The treatment was: roughly 18 received Ad26.COV2.S at low or high dose, single or two shots; several received placebo; per-sample allocation not given. Samples came from day 63 after the first vaccine or placebo injection. The table came from immunoSEQ multiplex PCR; TCRdb's copy has only in-frame clones and leaves some out. The profile shows over 350,000 clones, approximately 90% of them singletons. Specimen: peripheral blood, collected in a trial of Ad26.COV2.S vaccine versus placebo. The receptors originated from a person aged 18 to 65 who received the Ad26.COV2.S COVID-19 vaccine or a placebo.

The chain recombines TRBV2 with TRBJ1-2; TRBD1 aligns across 7 bases. Germline V lookup: CDR1 SNHLY, CDR2 FYNNEI. CDR3 size: 13 residues. Trimming removed 5 bases from V and 8 bases from J; junction bases left unmatched: 8. The CDR3 DNA follows: TGTGCCAGCAGTCCGACAGGGTTGGGCGGCTACACCTTC. Translating it yields CASSPTGLGGYTF.

The rearrangement uses TRBV9 and TRBJ2-1; 7 nucleotides agree with TRBD1. Losses at the gene ends were 4 bases for V and 4 bases for J; bases not matched to a gene: 11. Germline CDR1 and CDR2: SGDLS and YYNGEE. This CDR3 is 16 amino acids long. The CDR3 loop is CASSRAGTDFYNEQFF. CDR3 sequence (DNA): TGTGCCAGCAGCAGAGCCGGGACAGACTTTTACAATGAGCAGTTCTTC.

This chain joins TRBV4-1 and TRBJ2-2, with unresolved D. Germline assignment: CDR1 MGHRA and CDR2 YSYEKL. V lost 9 bases and J 8 bases, leaving 13 bases between the germline ends. The CDR3 length is 12 residues. This CDR3 reads CASSYSAGELFF. CDR3 coding DNA: TGCGCCAGTTCTTACTCGGCTGGGGAGCTGTTTTTT.